The TCR beta chain described here comes from a study of blood T cell repertoires in COVID-19. Study background: Samples taken during acute and convalescent COVID-19 were collected in the United States, Italy and Spain. T cells, B-cell-depleted T cells, or PBMCs supplied cDNA or gDNA.

The CDR3 sequence is 17 residues long. Germline assignment: CDR1 KGHDR and CDR2 SFDVKD. Trimming cost V 3 bases and J 3 bases, with 16 bases left between them. Methods used by the authors: The authors estimated nucleated cell counts from reference gene primer amplification. This table comes from immunoSEQ multiplex PCR, and its TCRdb copy is limited to in-frame clones, with some not included. The V and J calls and clone size are taken from that table; D and trimming were inferred from the DNA. The sample lists 100,000 or so clones, 85% occurring once. This chain connects TRBV24-1 to TRBJ1-4; D gene uncertain. The sequence came from a woman aged 70 to 79 with active or convalescent COVID-19. Source material: peripheral blood. The CDR3 sequence is CATSDARASGANEKLFF. CDR3 nucleotides: TGTGCCACCAGTGATGCCCGGGCCTCCGGGGCTAATGAAAAACTGTTTTTT.